The clone carrying this T cell receptor (beta chain) was counted at least ten times. Its antigen is not identified. Time point defined: sample taken at primary tumor resection. Tumor, nontumor lung or frozen PBMC supplied whole RNA that was sequenced unsorted. Donors were 55 to 75 untreated early-stage non-small cell lung cancer patients. This sample was taken from a study of spatial heterogeneity in lung cancer. One entry per CDR3 protein, called by TCRdb with MiXCR from the 5' RACE reads. The repertoire holds about 48,000 distinct CDR3 sequences, with roughly 5% as singletons. General study results and limits: Whereas they appeared in blood less at follow-up, ubiquitous expanded tumor TCRs appeared there more at resection.

V was trimmed by 6 bases and J by 4 bases, leaving 7 bases between them. The CDR3 has 12 amino acids. Germline CDR1 reads SNHLY; CDR2 reads FYNNEI. This receptor was identified in a male donor with early-stage non-small cell lung cancer. The V gene is TRBV2, the J gene TRBJ2-1; D gene ambiguous. Sample: PBMCs, taken at surgery. The CDR3 DNA sequence: TGTGCCAGCAGCGATGCTTACAATGAGCAGTTCTTC. Translating it yields CASSDAYNEQFF.